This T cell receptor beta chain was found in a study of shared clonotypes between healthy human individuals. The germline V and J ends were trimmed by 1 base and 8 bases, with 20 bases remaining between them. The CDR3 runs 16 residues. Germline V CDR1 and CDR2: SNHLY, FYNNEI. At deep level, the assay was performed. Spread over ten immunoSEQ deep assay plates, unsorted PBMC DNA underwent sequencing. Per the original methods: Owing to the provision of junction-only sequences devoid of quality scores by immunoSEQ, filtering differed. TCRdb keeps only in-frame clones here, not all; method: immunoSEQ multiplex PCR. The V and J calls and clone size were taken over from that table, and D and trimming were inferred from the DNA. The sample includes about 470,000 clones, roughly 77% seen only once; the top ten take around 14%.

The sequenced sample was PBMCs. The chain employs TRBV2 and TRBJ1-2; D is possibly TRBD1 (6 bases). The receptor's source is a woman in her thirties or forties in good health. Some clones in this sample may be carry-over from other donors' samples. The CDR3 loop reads CASSEGPARTRGGYTF. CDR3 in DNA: TGTGCCAGCAGTGAAGGTCCAGCACGGACTAGGGGGGGCTACACCTTC.